This TCR beta chain was identified during a study of Ad26.COV2.S vaccination and SARS-CoV-2 variants. Study-wide findings and caveats: In TCR breadth and depth analyses, total T cell responses may have been underestimated. Individuals receiving vaccine had higher spike-specific TCR breadth than placebo recipients did.

Turning to this clone: Antigen specificity is unknown.

Generated by immunoSEQ multiplex PCR, the TCRdb table keeps only in-frame clones and is missing some. Found here are 300,000 to 450,000 clones, roughly nine tenths of them singletons; the top ten hold 3.9%. The CDR3 consists of 15 residues. Germline CDR1 and CDR2: SGHRS and YFSETQ. V dropped 0 bases and J dropped 4; count of bases not matched to a gene: 5. The chain uses TRBV5-1 and TRBJ1-1, with 8 bases that match TRBD1. This TCR was recovered from a human donor who had recovered from COVID-19. Sequenced material: peripheral blood, taken after recovery from COVID-19. CDR3 sequence: CASSLVTGVGTEAFF. The CDR3 coding sequence is TGCGCCAGCAGCTTGGTGACAGGGGTCGGCACTGAAGCTTTCTTT. The full variable domain, with the rest looked up from reference TRBV5-1 and TRBJ1-1, is KAGVTQTPRYLIKTRGQQVTLSCSPISGHRSVSWYQQTPGQGLQFLFEYFSETQRNKGNFPGRFSGRQFSNSRSEMNVSTLELGDSALYLCASSLVTGVGTEAFFGQGTRLTVV.